These 3 T cell receptor beta chains were all obtained from the same sample, sequenced in a study of prognosis after radiotherapy for stage I lung cancer. Amplification of the TCR beta CDR3 (from genomic DNA) was done by two-round multiplex PCR. TRBV and TRBJ genes each had their own specific primers in first-round PCR. TCRdb recomputed calls from the multiplex PCR reads with MiXCR, one row per CDR3 protein. The sample has 23,000 or so distinct CDR3 sequences, approximately 35% seen once. This specimen was PBMCs, taken before or after stereotactic body radiation therapy (not recorded which). The origin of the receptors is a donor over 45 with non-small cell lung cancer.

The V and J genes are TRBV7-2 and TRBJ2-7; no definite D call. The CDR3 runs 15 residues. Germline values: CDR1 SGHTA, CDR2 FQGNSA. V lost 5 bases, J lost 12 bases, and 26 bases lay in between. The CDR3 DNA is TGTGCCAGCAGCCTGGGGTATGGTATTTCCCAAGTGCGGTACTTC. This sequence encodes CASSLGYGISQVRYF. Combining the CDR3 with reference TRBV7-2 and TRBJ2-7 gives the whole variable domain GAGVSQSPSNKVTEKGKDVELRCDPISGHTALYWYRQSLGQGLEFLIYFQGNSAPDKSGLPSDRFSAERTGGSVSTLTIQRTQQEDSAVYLCASSLGYGISQVRYFGPGTRLTVT.

Comment on this clonotype: This is likely an artifact of a read error, given a far larger clone one base away. In nucleotides, the CDR3 is TGTGCCAGCAGTAGAGCAGGGACAGGGGGCACCTATGGCTACACCTTC. Amino acid sequence: CASSRAGTGGTYGYTF. V usage is TRBV12-3 or TRBV12-4 and J usage is TRBJ1-2; 12 positions match TRBD1. With 5 bases clipped from V and 4 bases from J, the junction kept 8 bases outside the gene matches. The CDR3 length is 16 residues.

Details on this clonotype: A single base is all that separates this from a far larger clone, so a read error is likely. This chain connects TRBV7-9 to TRBJ1-2; 9 nucleotides match TRBD1. Unmatched junction bases numbered 8, after V lost 5 bases and J lost 7 bases. The CDR3 contains 14 residues. Germline lookup yields CDR1 SEHNR and CDR2 FQNEAQ (reference sequence). This chain's CDR3 is CASSNRDRAIGYTF. CDR3 DNA sequence: TGTGCCAGCAGCAACCGGGACAGGGCGATTGGCTACACCTTC.